This TCR beta chain was identified during a study of shared clonotypes between healthy human individuals. Study overall: CD8 memory received one plate per donor, CD8 naive two, CD4 memory three and CD4 naive three.

Sequenced by immunoSEQ multiplex PCR; TCRdb stores in-frame clones only, minus some. The sample consists of some 1,600,000 clones, approximately 98% of them appearing once. The V end lost 6 bases, the J end lost 2 bases, and 10 bases lay between the germline ends. The germline V gene encodes CDR1 MDHEN and CDR2 SYDVKM. There are 13 residues in the CDR3. Sequencing input: naive CD4+ T cells sorted from blood. The subset is: CD45RA+ positively selected. This receptor was taken from a man between 25 and 39 years old in good health. The chain employs TRBV28 and TRBJ1-2; tentative D call: TRBD1 (5 bases). Here the CDR3 reads CASRAGSNYGYTF. The DNA of the CDR3 is TGTGCCAGCAGGGCAGGGTCCAACTATGGCTACACCTTC.